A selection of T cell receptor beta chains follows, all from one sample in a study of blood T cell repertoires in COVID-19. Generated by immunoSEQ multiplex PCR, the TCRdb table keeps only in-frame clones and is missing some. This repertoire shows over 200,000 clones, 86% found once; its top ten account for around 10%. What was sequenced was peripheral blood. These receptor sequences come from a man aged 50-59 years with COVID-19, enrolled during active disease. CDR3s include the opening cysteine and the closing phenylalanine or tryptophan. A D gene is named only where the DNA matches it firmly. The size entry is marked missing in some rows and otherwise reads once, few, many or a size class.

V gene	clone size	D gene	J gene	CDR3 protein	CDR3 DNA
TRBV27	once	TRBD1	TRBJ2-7	CASYRRGRDRDHEQYF	TGTGCCAGCTATCGACGGGGCCGGGACAGGGACCACGAGCAGTACTTC
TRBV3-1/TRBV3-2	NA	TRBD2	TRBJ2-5	CASSRSSGREETQYF	TGTGCCAGCAGCCGTTCTAGCGGGAGGGAGGAGACCCAGTACTTC
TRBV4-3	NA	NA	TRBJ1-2	CASSQDLQGTIYGYTF	TGCGCCAGCAGCCAAGATCTCCAGGGGACAATCTATGGCTACACCTTC
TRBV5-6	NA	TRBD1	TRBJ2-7	CASSLVGQGGTTQYF	TGTGCCAGCAGCTTGGTTGGACAGGGGGGTACGACGCAGTACTTC
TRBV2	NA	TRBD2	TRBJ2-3	CASRGLAGALTDTQYF	TGTGCCAGCAGGGGACTAGCGGGGGCCCTCACAGATACGCAGTATTTT
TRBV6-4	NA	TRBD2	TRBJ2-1	CASTGGTILYNEQFF	TGTGCCAGCACTGGCGGGACTATTCTCTACAATGAGCAGTTCTTC
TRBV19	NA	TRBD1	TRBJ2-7	CASSIAPGTGTSYEQYF	TGTGCCAGTAGTATAGCCCCCGGGACAGGGACGTCCTACGAGCAGTACTTC
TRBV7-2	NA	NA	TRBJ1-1	CASSLAGGNTEAFF	TGTGCCAGCAGCTTAGCAGGGGGGAACACTGAAGCTTTCTTT
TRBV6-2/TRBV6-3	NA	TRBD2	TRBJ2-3	CASSYSSRLAGGSTDTQYF	TGTGCCAGCAGTTACTCGTCTCGACTAGCGGGGGGGAGCACAGATACGCAGTATTTT
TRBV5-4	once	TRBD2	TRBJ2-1	CASSPAGTRVVNEQFF	TGTGCCAGCAGCCCAGCCGGGACTAGGGTTGTCAATGAGCAGTTCTTC
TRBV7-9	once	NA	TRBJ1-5	CASSLSIDQPQHF	TGTGCCAGCAGCTTATCCATAGATCAGCCCCAGCATTTT
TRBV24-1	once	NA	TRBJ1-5	CATSDRGLSNQPQHF	TGTGCCACCAGTGACCGGGGACTTAGCAATCAGCCCCAGCATTTT
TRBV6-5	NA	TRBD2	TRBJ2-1	CASSYLAGAKYNEQFF	TGTGCCAGCAGTTATCTAGCGGGGGCGAAATACAATGAGCAGTTCTTC
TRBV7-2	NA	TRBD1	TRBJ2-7	CASSRDGQAYEQYF	TGTGCCAGCAGCAGAGACGGACAGGCCTACGAGCAGTACTTC
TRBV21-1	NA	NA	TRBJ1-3	CASSKANPSSGNTIYF	TGTGCCAGCAGCAAAGCAAATCCTAGCTCTGGAAACACCATATATTTT
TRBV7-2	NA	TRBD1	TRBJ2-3	CASSLGWDRVTDTQYF	TGTGCCAGCAGCTTAGGTTGGGACAGGGTCACAGATACGCAGTATTTT
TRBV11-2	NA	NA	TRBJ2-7	CASSSERVPGSEQYF	TGTGCCAGCAGCTCGGAACGGGTCCCTGGAAGCGAGCAGTACTTC
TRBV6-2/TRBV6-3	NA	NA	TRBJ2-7	CASSRDSGSYEQYF	TGTGCCAGCAGTCGTGATAGCGGCTCCTACGAGCAGTACTTC
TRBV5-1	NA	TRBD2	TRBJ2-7	CASSFLAGENEQYF	TGCGCCAGCAGCTTTCTAGCGGGAGAAAACGAGCAGTACTTC
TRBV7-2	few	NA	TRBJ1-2	CASSSGRNYGYTF	TGTGCCAGCAGTTCAGGCAGAAACTATGGCTACACCTTC
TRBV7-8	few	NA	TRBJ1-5	CASSLGEVRQPQHF	TGTGCCAGCAGCTTAGGGGAGGTCCGGCAGCCCCAGCATTTT
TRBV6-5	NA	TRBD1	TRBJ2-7	CASSKRWDSPYEQYF	TGTGCCAGCAGTAAAAGGTGGGACAGCCCCTACGAGCAGTACTTC
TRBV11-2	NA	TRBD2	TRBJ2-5	CASSRGGTSGPETQYF	TGTGCCAGCAGCCGAGGGGGGACTAGCGGACCCGAGACCCAGTACTTC
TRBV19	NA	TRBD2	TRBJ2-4	CASSIGGGAVIKNIQYF	TGTGCCAGTAGTATAGGCGGGGGGGCCGTAATCAAAAACATTCAGTACTTC
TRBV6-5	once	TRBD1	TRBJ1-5	CASSSDRGLQPQHF	TGTGCCAGCAGCTCGGACAGGGGGCTTCAGCCCCAGCATTTT
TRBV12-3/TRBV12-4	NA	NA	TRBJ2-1	CASRPFGTWQFF	TGTGCCAGCAGGCCCTTTGGCACCTGGCAGTTCTTC
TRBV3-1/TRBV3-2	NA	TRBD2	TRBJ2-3	CASSLWEGAGPDTQYF	TGTGCCAGCAGCCTATGGGAGGGAGCGGGACCAGATACGCAGTATTTT
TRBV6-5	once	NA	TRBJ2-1	CASRGRNEQFF	TGTGCCAGCAGAGGGAGGAATGAGCAGTTCTTC
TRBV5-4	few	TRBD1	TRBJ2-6	CASSSRLRAGGASGANVLTF	TGTGCCAGCAGCTCAAGGCTCAGGGCAGGGGGCGCCTCTGGGGCCAACGTCCTGACTTTC
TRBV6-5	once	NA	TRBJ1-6	CASSLSDSPLHF	TGTGCCAGCAGCCTCAGTGATTCACCCCTCCACTTT
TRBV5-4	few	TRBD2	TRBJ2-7	CASSLAPSGTYEQYF	TGTGCCAGCAGCTTGGCCCCTAGCGGGACCTACGAGCAGTACTTC
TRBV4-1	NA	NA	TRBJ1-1	CASSQDFGLFGAFF	TGCGCCAGCAGCCAGGACTTTGGGTTATTCGGAGCTTTCTTT
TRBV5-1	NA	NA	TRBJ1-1	CASSYNSGSEAFF	TGCGCCAGCAGCTACAATTCGGGGTCTGAAGCTTTCTTT
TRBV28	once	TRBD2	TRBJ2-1	CASRPRGLAGDGEQFF	TGTGCCAGCAGACCTAGGGGACTAGCGGGGGACGGTGAGCAGTTCTTC
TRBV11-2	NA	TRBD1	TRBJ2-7	CASRSTGRHEQYF	TGTGCCAGCAGGTCGACAGGGCGCCACGAGCAGTACTTC
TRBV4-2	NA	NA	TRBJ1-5	CASSQDGGGNQPQHF	TGTGCCAGCAGCCAAGATGGGGGCGGCAATCAGCCCCAGCATTTT
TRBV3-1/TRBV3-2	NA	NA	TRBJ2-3	CASSHRQPSTDTQYF	TGTGCCAGCAGCCACCGACAGCCTAGCACAGATACGCAGTATTTT
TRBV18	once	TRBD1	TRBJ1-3	CASSSGQSSGNTIYF	TGTGCCAGCTCATCGGGACAGAGCTCTGGAAACACCATATATTTT
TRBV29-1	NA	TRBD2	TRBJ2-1	CSVPSGGNNEQFF	TGCAGCGTCCCTAGCGGGGGTAACAATGAGCAGTTCTTC
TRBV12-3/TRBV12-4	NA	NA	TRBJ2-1	CASSFSNEQFF	TGTGCCAGCAGTTTCTCGAATGAGCAGTTCTTC
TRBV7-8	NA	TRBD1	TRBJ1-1	CASSLAGTAEAFF	TGTGCCAGCAGCTTAGCCGGGACAGCCGAAGCTTTCTTT
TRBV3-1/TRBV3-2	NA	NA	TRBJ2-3	CASSRTTDTQYF	TGTGCCAGCAGTCGAACTACAGATACGCAGTATTTT
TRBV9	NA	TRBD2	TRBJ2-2	CASSVGLAGVTGELFF	TGTGCCAGCAGCGTAGGTCTAGCGGGAGTCACCGGGGAGCTGTTTTTT
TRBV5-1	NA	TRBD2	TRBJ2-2	CASSPGTSYTGELFF	TGCGCCAGCAGCCCTGGGACTAGCTATACCGGGGAGCTGTTTTTT
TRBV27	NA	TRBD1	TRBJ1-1	CASSPRDRLLTEAFF	TGTGCCAGCAGTCCGAGGGACAGGCTTCTCACTGAAGCTTTCTTT
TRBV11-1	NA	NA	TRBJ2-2	CASSLGTLPPSGELFF	TGTGCCAGCAGCTTAGGCACTCTCCCACCGTCCGGGGAGCTGTTTTTT
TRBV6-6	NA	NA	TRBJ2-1	CASSYFQGNEQFF	TGTGCCAGCAGTTACTTTCAGGGCAATGAGCAGTTCTTC
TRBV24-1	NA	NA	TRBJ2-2	CATSDLPTRENTGELFF	TGTGCCACCAGTGATTTGCCTACTCGGGAGAACACCGGGGAGCTGTTTTTT
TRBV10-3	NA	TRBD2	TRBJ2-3	CAIKSGGGTDTQYF	TGTGCCATTAAAAGCGGGGGGGGAACAGATACGCAGTATTTT
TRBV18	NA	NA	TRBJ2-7	CASSPPSVQGLLEQYF	TGTGCCAGCTCACCACCTAGCGTGCAGGGGCTTCTCGAGCAGTACTTC